Shown below are 30 T cell receptor beta chains from a single sample sequenced in a study of blood T cell repertoires in COVID-19. TCRdb keeps only in-frame clones here, not all; method: immunoSEQ multiplex PCR. The sample has about 130,000 clones, around 85% seen once. The sequencing input was peripheral blood. These TCRs come from a man between 25 and 39 years old with COVID-19, enrolled during active disease.

With regard to this clone: A junction boundary mismatches the germline segment, possibly from a read error. The chain recombines TRBV18 with TRBJ2-3, with D perhaps TRBD1 (5 bases). CDR3 size: 14 residues. Germline loops: CDR1 KGHSH, CDR2 LQKENI. The CDR3 DNA is TGTGCCAGCTCATCACCGACAGGCACAGATACGCAGTATTTT. Amino acid sequence: CASSSPTGTDTQYF.

The genes are TRBV15 and TRBJ1-2, with TRBD1 as a possible D gene (5 bases). Germline V gives CDR1 LNHNV, CDR2 YYDKDF (reference sequence). V gave up 0 bases and J gave up 3 bases, with 17 bases separating them. This CDR3 comprises 17 residues. For the CDR3, the DNA is TGTGCCACCAGCAGAGATAGGAATGGGGCAACAGACTATGGCTACACCTTC. Amino acids: CATSRDRNGATDYGYTF.

This sequence joins TRBV3-1 (or the pseudogene TRBV3-2) and TRBJ1-2; D is perhaps TRBD1 (6 bases). Trimming took off 3 bases at V and 3 bases at J, with 11 bases between the two ends. Germline CDR1 is LGHDT and CDR2 is YNNKEL (reference sequence). The CDR3 covers 14 residues. The CDR3 coding sequence is TGTGCCAGCAGCCACTCGGACAGATACTATGGCTACACCTTC. Translating gives CASSHSDRYYGYTF.

This sequence joins TRBV3-1 (or the pseudogene TRBV3-2) and TRBJ1-5, with a weak D call TRBD1 (5 bases). V lost 4 bases, J lost 2 bases, and 12 bases lay in between. This CDR3 spans 15 amino acids. Germline CDR1 LGHDT, CDR2 YNNKEL (reference sequence). DNA for the CDR3: TGTGCCAGCAGCCCCAACGGGGGGGGCAATCAGCCCCAGCATTTT. Protein sequence: CASSPNGGGNQPQHF.

This clone was observed once. The chain is built from TRBV27 and TRBJ2-1; a possible D gene is TRBD2 (5 bases). This CDR3 is built from 16 residues. Germline V CDR1 and CDR2: MNHEY, SMNVEV (reference sequence). V was pared by 2 bases and J by 2 bases, with 13 bases between. This CDR3 reads CASSLTAGDAYNEQFF. CDR3 in DNA: TGTGCCAGCAGTTTAACGGCGGGCGATGCCTACAATGAGCAGTTCTTC.

The chain employs TRBV27 and TRBJ2-7, with D tentatively TRBD2 (5 bases). The CDR3 has 15 amino acids. The germline V and J ends were trimmed by 3 bases and 2 bases, with 14 bases remaining between them. Germline loops: CDR1 MNHEY, CDR2 SMNVEV (reference sequence). The CDR3 nucleotides read TGTGCCAGCAGTTTTTACGGGATGACTCCCTACGAGCAGTACTTC. It translates to CASSFYGMTPYEQYF.

The chain links TRBV11-2 to TRBJ1-6, with D unclear. The CDR3 covers 13 residues. Germline lookup yields CDR1 SGHAT and CDR2 FQNNGV. The germline V and J ends were trimmed by 4 bases and 7 bases, with 8 bases remaining between them. CDR3 in amino acids: CASSYVENSPLHF. CDR3 bases: TGTGCCAGCAGCTACGTAGAGAATTCACCCCTCCACTTT.

This clone was seen only once. V gene TRBV14 combines with J gene TRBJ2-7; D gene ambiguous. This CDR3 is 15 amino acids long. The V gene lost 0 bases and the J gene lost 2 bases, with 11 bases spanning the gap. Germline-derived CDR1 and CDR2 are SGHDN and FVKESK. CDR3 region: CASSQDFRQAYEQYF. DNA for the CDR3: TGTGCCAGCAGCCAAGACTTCCGGCAGGCCTACGAGCAGTACTTC.

The CDR3 DNA follows: TGTGCCGGTCGGGGGGGTTTGAACAATGAGCAGTTCTTC. It specifies CAGRGGLNNEQFF. The rearrangement uses TRBV2 and TRBJ2-1; 8 bases agree with TRBD2. The CDR3 has 13 amino acids. In germline, CDR1 is SNHLY, CDR2 FYNNEI. The V segment lost 11 bases and the J segment 5 bases; nucleotides outside the gene matches: 8.

The chain uses TRBV4-3 and TRBJ2-2, with 10 nucleotides matching TRBD2. The germline CDR1 and CDR2 sequences are LGHNA and YSLEER. This CDR3 has 15 residues. Trimming took 8 bases from V and 4 from J; bases not matched to a gene: 7. The chain's CDR3 is CASSSGGMVTGELFF. The CDR3, as DNA: TGCGCCAGCTCTAGCGGGGGTATGGTCACCGGGGAGCTGTTTTTT.

The CDR3 region is CASSSTDREGGYGYTF. CDR3 nucleotides: TGTGCCAGCAGCTCGACGGACAGGGAGGGAGGCTATGGCTACACCTTC. The J gene is TRBJ1-2, the V gene TRBV7-9, with 8 bases that match TRBD1. This CDR3 comprises 16 residues. Trimming removed 4 bases from V and 4 bases from J; junction bases left unmatched: 11. Looked up from germline, CDR1 is SEHNR and CDR2 is FQNEAQ (reference sequence).

V gene TRBV6-6 combines with J gene TRBJ1-5, with 8 bases lining up with TRBD1. V dropped 0 bases and J dropped 7; count of bases not matched to a gene: 8. The CDR3 runs 16 residues. Germline V gives CDR1 MNHNY, CDR2 SVGAGI (reference sequence). In DNA form, the CDR3 reads TGTGCCAGCAGTTACTCTTCCGGACAGGGAGGCCAGCCCCAGCATTTT. Its protein is CASSYSSGQGGQPQHF.

This clone turned up a few times. The genes are TRBV30 and TRBJ2-7, with D perhaps TRBD1 (5 bases). Trimming cost V 2 bases and J 0 bases, with 8 bases left between them. This CDR3 is built from 13 residues. Per germline, CDR1 GTSNPN and CDR2 SVGIG (reference sequence). This CDR3 reads CAWSIGASYEQYF. CDR3 bases: TGTGCCTGGAGTATAGGGGCCTCCTACGAGCAGTACTTC.

This clone was seen more than once but under ten times. J is TRBJ2-7 and V is TRBV28, with D possibly being TRBD1 (5 bases). CDR1 MDHEN and CDR2 SYDVKM come from the germline V gene. V was cut by 6 bases and J by 5 bases, with 11 bases left in between. The CDR3 runs to 12 residues. In DNA form, the CDR3 reads TGTGCCAGCAGGGACAACAAAAACGAGCAGTACTTC. This gives the protein CASRDNKNEQYF. Together with reference TRBV28 and TRBJ2-7, the CDR3 gives the full variable domain: DVKVTQSSRYLVKRTGEKVFLECVQDMDHENMFWYRQDPGLGLRLIYFSYDVKMKEKGDIPEGYSVSREKKERFSLILESASTNQTSMYLCASRDNKNEQYFGPGTRLTVT.

CDR3 protein: CASSLATSGVSSYEQYF. In DNA form, the CDR3 reads TGTGCCAGCAGCTTAGCCACTAGCGGGGTTTCCTCCTACGAGCAGTACTTC. The V and J genes are TRBV11-2 and TRBJ2-7, with 10 bases that match TRBD2. The junction had 6 bases not matched to a gene; V was cut back by 1 base and J by 0 bases. Germline V lookup: CDR1 SGHAT, CDR2 FQNNGV. This CDR3 is built from 17 residues.

The chain couples TRBV6-5 to TRBJ1-1; possibly TRBD1 for D (5 bases). With 4 bases removed from V and 3 bases from J, the gap between germline ends came to 12 bases. The CDR3 has 14 residues. Germline CDR1 reads MNHEY; CDR2 reads SVGAGI. The DNA for the CDR3 is TGTGCCAGCAGTTTTAGGGGAGGGGACACTGAAGCTTTCTTT. It translates to CASSFRGGDTEAFF.

The V call is TRBV5-6, the J call TRBJ2-3; no definite D call. Germline V gene lookup returns CDR1 SGHDT and CDR2 YYEEEE. The CDR3 contains 14 residues. The V and J ends lost 1 base and 4 bases respectively, with 10 bases between them. CDR3 DNA sequence: TGTGCCAGCAGCTTGTGGCAGGCCTCAGATACGCAGTATTTT. Its translation: CASSLWQASDTQYF. Supplemented by reference TRBV5-6 and TRBJ2-3, the full variable domain reads DAGVTQSPTHLIKTRGQQVTLRCSPKSGHDTVSWYQQALGQGPQFIFQYYEEEERQRGNFPDRFSGHQFPNYSSELNVNALLLGDSALYLCASSLWQASDTQYFGPGTRLTVL.

The chain carries TRBV6-5 and TRBJ2-7; D may be TRBD2 (5 bases). With 5 bases removed from V and 2 bases from J, the gap between germline ends came to 13 bases. CDR1 is MNHEY, CDR2 SVGAGI, per germline. The CDR3 loop spans 14 amino acids. Here the CDR3 DNA reads TGTGCCAGCAGTCCTACTGAGGGTCCCTACGAGCAGTACTTC. Amino acids: CASSPTEGPYEQYF.

The V and J genes are TRBV5-1 and TRBJ2-3; 10 nucleotides line up with TRBD2. CDR1 is SGHRS and CDR2 is YFSETQ in the germline V gene. Trimming at V came to 4 bases and at J to 1 base, leaving 3 bases not matched to a gene. The CDR3 length is 15 residues. As DNA, the CDR3 is TGCGCCAGCAGCCACGGGACTAGCGGCACAGATACGCAGTATTTT. This translates into CASSHGTSGTDTQYF.

V and J are TRBV6-1 and TRBJ2-5; the D gene is possibly TRBD1 (5 bases). Germline CDR1 is MNHNS and CDR2 is SASEGT. Between the trimmed V and J ends, which lost 1 base and 1 base, there was a span of 19 bases. There are 18 residues in the CDR3. CDR3 nucleotides: TGTGCCAGCAGTGAAGGGGGCGGTGAGCCTTGGGTCCAAGAGACCCAGTACTTC. Translating gives CASSEGGGEPWVQETQYF.

The chain uses TRBV1 and TRBJ2-2; the table gives TRBD1 as D, unverified against the DNA. TRBV1 is assigned pseudogene status. The CDR3 has 16 residues. This CDR3 is CTSSQDRDRDTGELFF. In DNA form, the CDR3 reads TGCACCAGCAGCCAAGATCGAGACAGGGACACCGGGGAGCTGTTTTTT.

The sample holds a few counts of this clone. The chain links TRBV7-9 to TRBJ1-1; D gene unclear. The CDR3 contains 13 residues. The germline V gene encodes CDR1 SEHNR and CDR2 FQNEAQ (reference sequence). Trimming cost V 1 base and J 5 bases, with 8 bases left between them. The CDR3 bases are TGTGCCAGCAGCTTAGTGGCGGAAACTGAAGCTTTCTTT. Protein sequence: CASSLVAETEAFF.

The CDR3 nucleotides read TGCGCCAGCAGCTTGGTTAGCGGGAGCTACGAGCAGTACTTC. It specifies CASSLVSGSYEQYF. The V call is TRBV5-1, the J call TRBJ2-7, with 9 bases aligning to TRBD2. V gave up 0 bases and J gave up 3 bases; unmatched junction bases: 1. Germline V gives CDR1 SGHRS, CDR2 YFSETQ. The CDR3 spans 14 residues.

In this sample, this clone turned up once. In DNA, the CDR3 is TGTGCCTGGAGTTTGACAAGGAACACTGAAGCTTTCTTT. This translates into CAWSLTRNTEAFF. The chain recombines TRBV30 with TRBJ1-1; no clear D gene. This CDR3 comprises 13 residues. The germline V gene has CDR1 GTSNPN and CDR2 SVGIG (reference sequence). Deletions cut 2 bases from V and 1 base from J, with 8 bases between.

V usage is TRBV7-2 and J usage is TRBJ1-1; TRBD1 is a possible D gene (6 bases). This CDR3 has 14 amino acids. V was cut by 5 bases and J by 7 bases, with 17 bases left in between. CDR1 and CDR2 from the germline V gene are SGHTA and FQGNSA. The CDR3 loop is CASSLTTRGHEAFF. CDR3 in DNA: TGTGCCAGCAGCCTTACCACCCGGGGACATGAAGCTTTCTTT.

This clone has a single count. The genes are TRBV10-2 and TRBJ2-7; 9 bases line up with TRBD1. The ends lost 8 bases at V and 5 bases at J; junction bases unmatched: 7. CDR1 and CDR2 from the germline V gene are WSHSY and SAAADI. The CDR3 runs to 13 residues. This chain's CDR3 is CASVTGQGHEQYF. In DNA form, the CDR3 reads TGCGCCAGCGTGACTGGACAGGGGCACGAGCAGTACTTC.

This chain links TRBV7-3 with TRBJ2-2; D is unresolved. Trimming removed 1 base from V and 6 bases from J, with 9 bases in between. The CDR3 consists of 14 residues. Germline V gene data show CDR1 as SGHTA and CDR2 as FQGTGA. The CDR3 coding sequence is TGTGCCAGCAGCTTAATCGCCGGAGCCGGGGAGCTGTTTTTT. It yields the protein CASSLIAGAGELFF.

This clone appeared once. The rearrangement joins TRBV3-1 (or the pseudogene TRBV3-2) to TRBJ2-2, with a tentative D call TRBD1 (6 bases). Germline CDR1 reads LGHDT; CDR2 reads YNNKEL (reference sequence). The CDR3 totals 15 residues. Between the trimmed V and J ends, which lost 2 bases and 8 bases, there was a span of 15 bases. In nucleotides, the CDR3 is TGTGCCAGCAGCCAACGTTTACAGGGCGGGGGGGAGCTGTTTTTT. This sequence encodes CASSQRLQGGGELFF.

The V and J genes are TRBV5-4 and TRBJ2-1; the match to TRBD2 covers 15 bases. Per the germline V gene, CDR1 is SGHNT and CDR2 is YYREEE (reference sequence). This CDR3 is 19 amino acids long. V lost 4 bases, J lost 7 bases, and 15 bases stayed unmatched. CDR3 loop: CASSLGGLAGGLPFNEQFF. The CDR3 region has the DNA TGTGCCAGCAGCCTGGGTGGACTAGCGGGGGGGCTTCCGTTTAATGAGCAGTTCTTC.

The chain has TRBV11-3 and TRBJ1-6; D is possibly TRBD1 (5 bases). The V gene's germline CDR1 is SGHNT and CDR2 YENEEA. The germline V and J ends were trimmed by 6 bases and 9 bases, with 12 bases remaining between them. CDR3 length: 13 amino acids. Here the CDR3 reads CASSSGSSSPLHF. The CDR3 DNA reads as TGTGCCAGCAGTTCAGGGTCTAGTTCACCCCTCCACTTT.